The 11 T cell receptor beta chains below come from one sample, sequenced in a study of blood T cell repertoires in COVID-19 (dated by TCRdb to 2020 to 2022). Library preparation employed the immunoSEQ multiplex PCR assay. Imported from immuneACCESS, the table was reduced by TCRdb to in-frame sequences with V and J called. These copies leave out some clones; in studies compared against another copy, an unresolved V gene accounts for under half, and the cause of the remainder is not known. The sample table records just under 85,000 clones; 85% to 90% of these occur just once. The ten largest clones represent approximately 8.1% of the sample. Sequenced: peripheral blood. The receptors were sampled from a man older than 75 with active or convalescent COVID-19.

This chain uses TRBV4-1 with TRBJ1-2; D is unresolved. The V end was cut by 0 bases, the J end by 6 bases, with 11 bases between. CDR1 and CDR2 from the germline V gene are MGHRA and YSYEKL. This CDR3 comprises 14 residues. The CDR3 region has the DNA TGCGCCAGCAGCCAAGATAGGAGGCGGAATGGCTACACCTTC. This translates into CASSQDRRRNGYTF.

The chain is built from TRBV18 and TRBJ1-5; 9 bases agree with TRBD1. The V gene's germline CDR1 is KGHSH and CDR2 LQKENI. With V trimmed by 3 bases and J by 5 bases, 5 bases remained unmatched. The CDR3 totals 15 residues. DNA of the CDR3: TGTGCCAGCTCACCGGGGGACAGGGAAGATCAGCCCCAGCATTTT. The encoded protein is CASSPGDREDQPQHF.

V and J are TRBV25-1 and TRBJ2-3; TRBD2 aligns across 10 bases. The J segment lost 1 base and the V segment lost 6 bases, leaving 4 bases of the junction unmatched. This CDR3 spans 15 amino acids. The germline CDR1 and CDR2 sequences are MGHDK and SYGVNS. Here the CDR3 DNA reads TGTGCCAGCAGCCGAACTAGCGGGGGCACAGATACGCAGTATTTT. Protein: CASSRTSGGTDTQYF.

The chain couples TRBV6-6 to TRBJ1-1; D is unresolved. CDR1 is MNHNY and CDR2 is SVGAGI in the germline V gene (reference sequence). V lost 8 bases to trimming and J lost 4 bases, with 11 bases between them. The CDR3 is 12 amino acids. CDR3 protein: CASGTAGTEAFF. CDR3 coding DNA: TGTGCCAGCGGCACGGCGGGCACTGAAGCTTTCTTT.

This clone was observed a single time. The rearrangement joins TRBV3-1 (or the pseudogene TRBV3-2) to TRBJ2-1; the match to TRBD2 covers 14 bases. J gave up 7 bases and V 4 bases, and 6 bases lay outside the gene matches. Germline CDR1 and CDR2: LGHDT and YNNKEL (reference sequence). The CDR3 runs to 16 residues. In nucleotides, the CDR3 is TGTGCCAGCAGCCCCAGAGGACTAGCGGGAGGTAATGAGCAGTTCTTC. Translated, it gives CASSPRGLAGGNEQFF.

This clone was found a few times. This rearrangement joins TRBV18 to TRBJ2-7; no reliable D call. Germline lookup yields CDR1 KGHSH and CDR2 LQKENI. V was shortened by 3 bases and J by 0 bases, with 15 bases between the two germline ends. This CDR3 has 16 amino acids. The CDR3 protein is CASSPSTNPSSYEQYV. The DNA of the CDR3 is TGTGCCAGCTCACCTAGTACTAACCCCAGCTCCTACGAGCAGTACGTC.

The chain joins TRBV11-2 to TRBJ1-3; D not certain. Trimming removed 2 bases at V and 4 bases at J, with 12 bases between. From germline, CDR1 is SGHAT and CDR2 FQNNGV. The CDR3 covers 15 residues. The CDR3 nucleotides read TGTGCCAGCAGCTTAAGCATTATAGCCGGAAACACCATATATTTT. This gives the protein CASSLSIIAGNTIYF.

Only a few counts were recorded for this clone. This chain links TRBV27 with TRBJ2-1; TRBD2 matches 10 bases. CDR1 is MNHEY and CDR2 is SMNVEV in the germline V gene (reference sequence). V lost 0 bases and J lost 8; bases outside the gene matches: 7. The CDR3 totals 16 residues. CDR3 DNA sequence: TGTGCCAGCAGTTTATCGATCACTAGCGGGGTCCATGAGCAGTTCTTC. It specifies CASSLSITSGVHEQFF.

The genes are TRBV6-6 and TRBJ1-4; 7 nucleotides match TRBD1. V lost 7 bases, J lost 1 base, and 6 bases stayed unmatched. The CDR3 covers 15 residues. Germline CDR1 MNHNY, CDR2 SVGAGI (reference sequence). The chain's CDR3 is CASNNRQGTNEKLFF. The CDR3 nucleotides are TGTGCCAGCAACAATCGACAGGGAACTAATGAAAAACTGTTTTTT.

This clone was detected only a few times. V is TRBV30 and J is TRBJ1-1; unclear D gene. Germline lookup yields CDR1 GTSNPN and CDR2 SVGIG (reference sequence). V was clipped by 3 bases and J by 2 bases, with 13 bases between them. This CDR3 spans 14 amino acids. DNA for the CDR3: TGTGCCTGGAGGATGGCTCGCGGAAACACTGAAGCTTTCTTT. This codes for CAWRMARGNTEAFF.

This clone was detected only a few times. One junction end disagrees with the germline gene, perhaps due to a read error. This CDR3 is CASSGRGTAILF. The DNA of the CDR3 is TGTGCCAGCAGTGGACGCGGGACAGCAATTCTCTTC. The chain uses TRBV2 and TRBJ1-2; 7 positions match TRBD1. This CDR3 is 12 amino acids long. Germline V CDR1 and CDR2: SNHLY, FYNNEI.